The 32 T cell receptor beta chains listed next were all sequenced from one sample in a study of naive and memory T cell subsets (dated by TCRdb to 2016 to 2017). The library was produced with 5' RACE. These reads were obtained on an Illumina MiSeq. For the blood and skin samples, reverse transcription of TCR RNA was done with SuperScript IV along with alpha and beta constant region primers. TCRdb redid the processing of the public reads, applying fastp at Q25 and MiXCR, and retained in-frame beta chains. Rows with a matching CDR3 protein are joined into one entry that keeps the most common DNA and genes. This sample lists about 22,000 distinct CDR3 sequences; 4% to 4.5% were detected once. The ten largest make up about 8.3% of the sample. For whole blood analysis, over 2 ml of peripheral blood was collected from healthy adult volunteers into Tempus tubes, and RNA was extracted following the manufacturer's instructions.

Receptors were obtained from a male donor in good health.

As concerns this clonotype: Possible read error: a much larger clone is one base away. This chain uses TRBV11-2 with TRBJ2-7, with D unclear. Germline CDR1 reads SGHAT; CDR2 reads FQNNGV. V was shortened by 5 bases and J by 3 bases, with 2 bases between the two germline ends. This CDR3 is 10 amino acids long. CDR3 coding DNA: TGTGCCAGCAGCCACTACGAGCAGTACTTC. Translation: CASSHYEQYF.

This clonotype came up many times. V usage is TRBV11-2 and J usage is TRBJ2-1; D possibly matches TRBD1 or TRBD2 (6 bases each). This CDR3 region has 16 residues. Germline values: CDR1 SGHAT, CDR2 FQNNGV. Trimming removed 4 bases from V and 3 bases from J, with 16 bases in between. CDR3: CASSSRKGGHYNEQFF. The DNA of the CDR3 is TGTGCCAGCAGCTCAAGGAAGGGGGGCCACTACAATGAGCAGTTCTTC.

A few counts support this clonotype. CDR3 protein: CASSPPVGGRYEQYF. The DNA of the CDR3 is TGTGCCAGCAGCCCCCCCGTCGGGGGTCGGTACGAGCAGTACTTC. The chain is built from TRBV11-2 and TRBJ2-7; a possible D gene is TRBD2 (6 bases). The germline gives CDR1 SGHAT, CDR2 FQNNGV. The CDR3 is made up of 15 amino acids. V was clipped by 5 bases and J by 4 bases, with 18 bases between them.

This clonotype was counted at least ten times. J is TRBJ2-2 and V is TRBV7-3, with 8 bases lining up with TRBD2. V dropped 4 bases and J dropped 1; count of bases not matched to a gene: 5. This CDR3 has 16 amino acids. Per germline, CDR1 SGHTA and CDR2 FQGTGA. The CDR3 DNA reads TGTGCCAGCAGCTCTACCCTAGCGGGGAACACCGGGGAGCTGTTTTTT. Translated: CASSSTLAGNTGELFF.

The sample holds many counts of this clonotype. The chain is built from TRBV5-1 and TRBJ1-1; D is unresolved. This CDR3 region has 15 residues. Trimming took 0 bases from V and 4 from J, leaving 13 bases between them. Germline V gene sequence: CDR1 SGHRS, CDR2 YFSETQ. CDR3: CASSLDPAGGTEAFF. CDR3 DNA sequence: TGCGCCAGCAGCTTGGATCCCGCGGGTGGCACTGAAGCTTTCTTT.

This clonotype was counted ten times or more. V usage is TRBV20-1 and J usage is TRBJ2-7; D not certain. V shed 0 bases and J shed 2 bases, with 11 bases lying between them. CDR1 is DFQATT, CDR2 SNEGSKA, per germline (reference sequence). This CDR3 spans 14 amino acids. CDR3 DNA sequence: TGCAGTGCTAGAGATTTGGCAGGAACCTACGAGCAGTACTTC. Encoded protein: CSARDLAGTYEQYF.

The table lists this clonotype with many counts. The chain employs TRBV6-2 or TRBV6-3 and TRBJ1-1; 9 nucleotides line up with TRBD1. The CDR3 length is 13 residues. J gave up 5 bases and V 8 bases, and 6 bases lay outside the gene matches. CDR1 is MNHEY, CDR2 SVGEGT, per germline. CDR3 region: CASGLGQGTEAFF. The CDR3 DNA follows: TGTGCCAGCGGCTTGGGACAGGGAACTGAAGCTTTCTTT.

This clonotype was recorded at least ten times. The chain employs TRBV5-6 and TRBJ2-1; no definite D call. Per the germline V gene, CDR1 is SGHDT and CDR2 is YYEEEE. V was shortened by 0 bases and J by 5 bases, with 9 bases between the two germline ends. The CDR3 loop spans 14 amino acids. CDR3 amino acids: CASSLGSVHNEQFF. The CDR3 region has the DNA TGTGCCAGCAGCTTGGGTTCAGTGCACAATGAGCAGTTCTTC.

This clonotype has at least ten counts. V and J are TRBV11-3 and TRBJ2-1; 10 bases are a match to TRBD2. V trimming: 4 bases; J trimming: 4 bases; junction bases outside the gene matches: 7. The CDR3 extends over 16 amino acids. Germline CDR1 and CDR2: SGHNT and YENEEA. CDR3 bases: TGTGCCAGCAGCTGCGTACTAGCGGGGCCTTACAATGAGCAGTTCTTC. Residues: CASSCVLAGPYNEQFF.

This clonotype occurred many times. The V call is TRBV4-1, the J call TRBJ2-7; D is ambiguous. The CDR3 contains 14 residues. Deletions cut 1 base from V and 4 bases from J, with 11 bases between. In germline, CDR1 is MGHRA, CDR2 YSYEKL. DNA for the CDR3: TGCGCCAGCAGCCAAGTAGCCCAGAGGTACGAGCAGTACTTC. This gives the protein CASSQVAQRYEQYF.

In this sample, this clonotype turned up many times. This chain links TRBV3-1 with TRBJ1-2; no clear D gene. V was clipped by 0 bases and J by 7 bases, with 9 bases between them. Germline V gene lookup returns CDR1 LGHDT and CDR2 YNNKEL (reference sequence). The CDR3 has 13 residues. In nucleotides, the CDR3 is TGTGCCAGCAGCCAAGATTATCGAGGTGGCTACACCTTC. Its translation: CASSQDYRGGYTF.

This clonotype was seen at least ten times. The rearrangement uses TRBV3-1 and TRBJ2-3; TRBD2 agrees at 13 bases. Unmatched junction bases numbered 13, after V lost 2 bases and J lost 5 bases. Germline V gene data show CDR1 as LGHDT and CDR2 as YNNKEL (reference sequence). This CDR3 region has 19 residues. This chain's CDR3 is CASSQLWTSGSTQGDTQYF. DNA of the CDR3: TGTGCCAGCAGCCAACTATGGACTAGCGGGAGTACCCAGGGAGATACGCAGTATTTT.

This clonotype appeared many times. This chain connects TRBV29-1 to TRBJ1-1; 8 positions agree with TRBD1. Germline values: CDR1 SQVTM, CDR2 ANQGSEA. The CDR3 totals 12 residues. Trimming took 6 bases from V and 4 from J; bases not matched to a gene: 4. Here the CDR3 reads CSVGQGITEAFF. CDR3 nucleotide sequence: TGCAGCGTCGGACAGGGAATCACTGAAGCTTTCTTT.

Many counts were recorded for this clonotype. This chain links TRBV27 with TRBJ2-1; possibly TRBD2 for D (5 bases). V shed 5 bases and J shed 7 bases, with 9 bases lying between them. The CDR3 extends over 12 amino acids. The germline CDR1 and CDR2 sequences are MNHEY and SMNVEV (reference sequence). CDR3 residues: CASSLSGNEQFF. The CDR3 bases are TGTGCCAGCAGTCTCAGCGGAAATGAGCAGTTCTTC.

This clonotype has a count of ten or more. The chain combines TRBV12-3 or TRBV12-4 with TRBJ1-4; D unclear. The CDR3 has 13 amino acids. V lost 6 bases, J lost 8 bases, and 13 bases lay in between. In nucleotides, the CDR3 is TGTGCCAGCAGCTTATTGACTGGGGAAAAACTGTTTTTT. Amino acids: CASSLLTGEKLFF.

This clonotype came up many times. The rearrangement links TRBV28 to TRBJ2-7, with 9 bases matching TRBD1. In germline, CDR1 is MDHEN, CDR2 SYDVKM. With V trimmed by 7 bases and J by 7 bases, 11 bases remained unmatched. The CDR3 totals 14 residues. In DNA form, the CDR3 reads TGTGCCAGCAACGTTGACAGGGGGGATAGGGAGCAGTACTTC. Its translation is CASNVDRGDREQYF. Full variable domain (rest looked up from reference TRBV28 and TRBJ2-7): DVKVTQSSRYLVKRTGEKVFLECVQDMDHENMFWYRQDPGLGLRLIYFSYDVKMKEKGDIPEGYSVSREKKERFSLILESASTNQTSMYLCASNVDRGDREQYFGPGTRLTVT.

The table lists this clonotype with many counts. CDR3 DNA: TGTGCCAGCCGACCCCGACTAGCGGGAGGGCAAGGTACCTACAATGAGCAGTTCTTC. Amino acids: CASRPRLAGGQGTYNEQFF. The chain recombines TRBV2 with TRBJ2-1, with TRBD2 identical over 14 bases. Germline lookup yields CDR1 SNHLY and CDR2 FYNNEI. This CDR3 has 19 amino acids. V shed 8 bases, J shed 2 bases, and the junction held 14 bases outside the gene matches.

V usage is TRBV7-9 and J usage is TRBJ2-5, with D uncertain. Trimming removed 5 bases at V and 1 base at J, with 5 bases between. CDR1 and CDR2 from the germline V gene are SEHNR and FQNEAQ (reference sequence). There are 12 residues in the CDR3. CDR3 DNA: TGTGCCAGCAGCGGCGCCCAAGAGACCCAGTACTTC. Amino acids: CASSGAQETQYF.

This clonotype was seen repeatedly, ten times or more. In DNA, the CDR3 is TGTGCCAGTAGTATCGGGGAGGGACTCCGTGAGACCCAGTACTTC. Translating it yields CASSIGEGLRETQYF. The chain employs TRBV19 and TRBJ2-5; 7 positions match TRBD2. This CDR3 region has 15 residues. With 3 bases clipped from V and 5 bases from J, the junction kept 9 bases outside the gene matches. Per the germline V gene, CDR1 is LNHDA and CDR2 is SQIVND (reference sequence).

This clonotype was observed at least ten times. This rearrangement joins TRBV4-1 to TRBJ2-5; TRBD2 aligns across 9 bases. The CDR3 loop spans 17 amino acids. V trimming: 4 bases; J trimming: 4 bases; junction bases outside the gene matches: 13. The germline V gene has CDR1 MGHRA and CDR2 YSYEKL. CDR3 residues: CASSPEPGLALRETQYF. CDR3 DNA: TGCGCCAGCAGCCCCGAACCGGGACTAGCATTAAGAGAGACCCAGTACTTC.

This clonotype was seen many times. This chain connects TRBV6-5 to TRBJ2-3; D may be TRBD2 (6 bases). CDR1 MNHEY and CDR2 SVGAGI come from the germline V gene. CDR3 length: 17 amino acids. V lost 5 bases and J 2 bases, leaving 20 bases between the germline ends. The CDR3 DNA follows: TGTGCCAGCAGTCCCCGGAGGGGCGCAGCCGCCACAGATACGCAGTATTTT. Translating gives CASSPRRGAAATDTQYF.

As for this clonotype: This clone may be a read error of a much larger clone one base away. V gene TRBV5-1 combines with J gene TRBJ2-5, with D unresolved. The CDR3 spans 12 residues. Per the germline V gene, CDR1 is SGHRS and CDR2 is YFSETQ. DNA of the CDR3: TGCGTCAGCAGCTTGGAGCCAGAGACCCAGTACTTC. It specifies CVSSLEPETQYF.

This clonotype was picked up many times. The chain links TRBV28 to TRBJ2-1, with a weak D call TRBD1 (6 bases). Looked up from germline, CDR1 is MDHEN and CDR2 is SYDVKM. Deletions cut 7 bases from V and 3 bases from J, with 16 bases between. The CDR3 extends over 15 amino acids. The CDR3 loop is CASNGRTAIYNEQFF. The CDR3 region has the DNA TGTGCCAGCAATGGCCGGACAGCGATCTACAATGAGCAGTTCTTC.

This clonotype was counted many times. CDR3 residues: CASSTRLGTGGGGEQFF. The CDR3 bases are TGTGCCAGCAGCACGAGACTAGGGACAGGGGGCGGGGGTGAGCAGTTCTTC. V gene TRBV11-2 combines with J gene TRBJ2-1; 12 nucleotides line up with TRBD1. The CDR3 contains 17 residues. Germline CDR1 SGHAT, CDR2 FQNNGV. With V trimmed by 5 bases and J by 9 bases, 14 bases remained unmatched.

This clonotype appeared many times. J is TRBJ1-6 and V is TRBV28; D is undetermined. Germline assignment: CDR1 MDHEN and CDR2 SYDVKM. The V and J ends lost 6 bases and 4 bases respectively, with 16 bases between them. The CDR3 has 16 amino acids. CDR3 coding DNA: TGTGCCAGCAGGCCGAGAGTCCAGACTTATAATTCACCCCTCCACTTT. This translates into CASRPRVQTYNSPLHF.

In its sample, this clonotype was seen many times. The chain has TRBV15 and TRBJ2-3; no definite D call. The CDR3 has 13 residues. V was shortened by 8 bases and J by 3 bases, with 12 bases between the two germline ends. Germline loops: CDR1 LNHNV, CDR2 YYDKDF (reference sequence). CDR3 DNA sequence: TGTGCCACCGTCGGTTTCGGGACAGATACGCAGTATTTT. This encodes CATVGFGTDTQYF.

The rearrangement uses TRBV5-6 and TRBJ2-5; D remains ambiguous. The germline V gene has CDR1 SGHDT and CDR2 YYEEEE. V dropped 6 bases and J dropped 4 bases, with 13 bases sitting between them. The CDR3 length is 13 residues. CDR3 bases: TGTGCCAGCACCGTCTGGCGCCGAGAGACCCAGTACTTC. Residues: CASTVWRRETQYF. The full variable domain, completed using reference TRBV5-6 and TRBJ2-5, is DAGVTQSPTHLIKTRGQQVTLRCSPKSGHDTVSWYQQALGQGPQFIFQYYEEEERQRGNFPDRFSGHQFPNYSSELNVNALLLGDSALYLCASTVWRRETQYFGPGTRLLVL.

In its sample, this clonotype was seen many times. The chain couples TRBV6-1 to TRBJ2-1; 7 bases fit TRBD2. CDR3 length: 15 amino acids. Per germline, CDR1 MNHNS and CDR2 SASEGT. V dropped 7 bases and J dropped 4; count of bases not matched to a gene: 10. The CDR3, as DNA: TGTGCCAGCAATGGGGGGGAATTTGGTTACAATGAGCAGTTCTTC. Residues: CASNGGEFGYNEQFF.

This clonotype was picked up many times. This sequence joins TRBV10-3 and TRBJ1-5; D perhaps matches TRBD1 (5 bases). CDR1 ENHRY and CDR2 SYGVKD come from the germline V gene. V lost 2 bases and J 6 bases, leaving 17 bases between the germline ends. The CDR3 has 16 amino acids. CDR3 sequence (DNA): TGTGCCATCAGTGAGGGGGACTCTGTACGGACTCAGCCCCAGCATTTT. This encodes CAISEGDSVRTQPQHF.

This clonotype occurred many times. The chain has TRBV29-1 and TRBJ2-3; D is perhaps TRBD2 (6 bases). Trimming removed 6 bases from V and 2 bases from J, with 21 bases in between. The CDR3 is 16 residues long. Per germline, CDR1 SQVTM and CDR2 ANQGSEA. The CDR3 bases are TGCAGCGTACCGCCCCCGGGACTTCCTATCACAGATACGCAGTATTTT. As protein: CSVPPPGLPITDTQYF.

This clonotype has ten or more counts. The chain links TRBV6-2 or TRBV6-3 to TRBJ1-1; 9 bases map to TRBD1. The CDR3 sequence is 16 residues long. Trimming removed 6 bases from V and 5 bases from J; junction bases left unmatched: 13. The germline gives CDR1 MNHEY, CDR2 SVGEGT. The CDR3 sequence is CASSQYAQGARTEAFF. The CDR3 DNA is TGTGCCAGCAGCCAGTATGCACAGGGGGCGAGGACTGAAGCTTTCTTT.

By share of the sample, this clonotype is medium-sized (0.01 to 0.1%). The V gene is TRBV3-1, the J gene TRBJ2-5, with 9 bases fitting TRBD2. Unmatched junction bases numbered 10, after V lost 4 bases and J lost 4 bases. The CDR3 runs 16 residues. The V gene's germline CDR1 is LGHDT and CDR2 YNNKEL (reference sequence). The CDR3 DNA sequence: TGTGCCAGCAGCCTCCGAGCGGGAGGAGGTCGAGAGACCCAGTACTTC. This codes for CASSLRAGGGRETQYF.